These 25 T cell receptor beta chains were all obtained from the same sample, sequenced in a study of T cells after yellow fever vaccination (dated 2019 in TCRdb). In the paper's terms, the treatment or condition label means: live attenuated yellow fever vaccine strain. Libraries were built with 5' RACE. The sequencing machine was an Illumina HiSeq 2500. TCRdb reprocessing: public reads trimmed at Q25 with fastp, clones called with MiXCR, in-frame beta chains kept. Here each entry gathers all rows of one CDR3 protein and keeps the most common genes and DNA. Recorded for this sample are about 580,000 distinct CDR3 sequences; about a sixth of them occurred a single time. Of the sample, 15% to 20% is held by the ten largest clones. Sequenced material: PBMCs, taken less than 6 days after the first yellow fever vaccination. The receptors come from a man aged 18 to 35 who received the YFV17D yellow fever vaccine.

This chain links TRBV4-3 with TRBJ1-4; TRBD1 aligns across 10 bases. Germline CDR1 LGHNA, CDR2 YSLEER. This CDR3 comprises 16 residues. Trimming cost V 4 bases and J 6 bases; bases outside gene matches: 8. In DNA, the CDR3 is TGCGCCAGCAGCCGCGGGACAGGGGTTCAGGATGAAAAACTGTTTTTT. The encoded protein is CASSRGTGVQDEKLFF.

There are many counts of this clonotype. The J gene is TRBJ2-7, the V gene TRBV28, with D perhaps TRBD1 (5 bases). CDR3 length: 15 residues. V dropped 6 bases and J dropped 1 base, with 16 bases sitting between them. The germline gives CDR1 MDHEN, CDR2 SYDVKM. The CDR3 region is CASRSTGSGSYEQYF. In DNA form, the CDR3 reads TGTGCCAGCAGATCCACAGGTTCAGGGTCCTACGAGCAGTACTTC. Filled out from reference TRBV28 and TRBJ2-7, the complete variable domain reads DVKVTQSSRYLVKRTGEKVFLECVQDMDHENMFWYRQDPGLGLRLIYFSYDVKMKEKGDIPEGYSVSREKKERFSLILESASTNQTSMYLCASRSTGSGSYEQYFGPGTRLTVT.

This clonotype was counted only a few times. The rearrangement joins TRBV7-8 to TRBJ2-3; D unclear. V was cut by 5 bases and J by 1 base, with 19 bases left in between. The CDR3 length is 17 residues. In germline, CDR1 is SGHVS, CDR2 FQNEAQ. This CDR3 reads CASSIRTRSSRTDTQYF. The CDR3, as DNA: TGTGCCAGCAGCATCCGGACCAGATCATCCCGCACAGATACGCAGTATTTT.

This clonotype has only a few counts. The genes are TRBV14 and TRBJ1-5; D may be TRBD1 (5 bases). The CDR3 sequence is 14 residues long. Germline V lookup: CDR1 SGHDN, CDR2 FVKESK. Trimming left V 2 bases short and J 5 bases short, with 10 bases between. CDR3 sequence: CASSQSGGDQPQHF. In DNA, the CDR3 is TGTGCCAGCAGCCAATCGGGAGGGGATCAGCCCCAGCATTTT. Combining the CDR3 with reference TRBV14 and TRBJ1-5 gives the whole variable domain EAGVTQFPSHSVIEKGQTVTLRCDPISGHDNLYWYRRVMGKEIKFLLHFVKESKQDESGMPNNRFLAERTGGTYSTLKVQPAELEDSGVYFCASSQSGGDQPQHFGDGTRLSIL.

The rearrangement joins TRBV10-3 to TRBJ2-7; D is possibly TRBD2 (6 bases). From germline, CDR1 is ENHRY and CDR2 SYGVKD. Deletions cut 5 bases from V and 3 bases from J, with 32 bases between. The CDR3 is 20 residues long. The DNA of the CDR3 is TGTGCCATCAGTCTCGATTTCCTTGCCGGGACTCACGGGAAGCGCTACGAGCAGTACTTC. Protein: CAISLDFLAGTHGKRYEQYF.

A few counts support this clonotype. The junction does not match germline at one end; this may be a read error. The chain is built from TRBV18 and TRBJ2-2; the match to TRBD1 covers 7 bases. Per the germline V gene, CDR1 is KGHSH and CDR2 is LQKENI. CDR3 length: 16 amino acids. CDR3 amino acids: CASSSPGQRNTGELFF. The DNA of the CDR3 is TGTGCCAGCTCATCACCGGGACAGAGGAACACCGGGGAGCTGTTTTTT.

This clonotype was observed a few times. The V call is TRBV4-3, the J call TRBJ2-1, with 8 bases that match TRBD2. The CDR3 contains 14 residues. CDR1 and CDR2 from the germline V gene are LGHNA and YSLEER. Trimming took 4 bases from V and 10 from J; bases not matched to a gene: 9. CDR3: CASSPRGGTAEQFF. DNA of the CDR3: TGCGCCAGCAGCCCCCGGGGGGGGACCGCCGAGCAGTTCTTC.

This clonotype was seen more than once but under ten times. The V call is TRBV7-6, the J call TRBJ2-2, with 10 bases matching TRBD1. Germline V gene sequence: CDR1 SGHVS, CDR2 FNYEAQ. V lost 5 bases, J lost 7 bases, and 10 bases stayed unmatched. The CDR3 runs 16 residues. This CDR3 is CASSPRRDRGIGELFF. DNA of the CDR3: TGTGCCAGCAGCCCACGACGGGACAGGGGTATCGGGGAGCTGTTTTTT. Full variable domain (rest looked up from reference TRBV7-6 and TRBJ2-2): GAGVSQSPRYKVTKRGQDVALRCDPISGHVSLYWYRQALGQGPEFLTYFNYEAQQDKSGLPNDRFSAERPEGSISTLTIQRTEQRDSAMYRCASSPRRDRGIGELFFGEGSRLTVL.

J is TRBJ2-2 and V is TRBV7-9; 10 nucleotides line up with TRBD2. Per the germline V gene, CDR1 is SEHNR and CDR2 is FQNEAQ (reference sequence). J was trimmed by 0 bases and V by 5 bases; bases with no gene match: 3. The CDR3 runs to 16 residues. This CDR3 is CASSLSGGTNTGELFF. The CDR3 nucleotides read TGTGCCAGCAGCCTTAGCGGGGGGACGAACACCGGGGAGCTGTTTTTT.

This clonotype was seen a handful of times. CDR3: CASSQGALETQYF. The CDR3 nucleotides are TGCGCCAGCAGCCAGGGGGCCTTGGAGACCCAGTACTTC. The chain is built from TRBV4-3 and TRBJ2-5, with D possibly matching TRBD1 (6 bases). From germline, CDR1 is LGHNA and CDR2 YSLEER. V lost 3 bases, J lost 5 bases, and 10 bases lay in between. This CDR3 has 13 amino acids.

The rearrangement uses TRBV7-2 and TRBJ2-1, with D perhaps matching TRBD2 (6 bases). The CDR3 totals 15 residues. Germline CDR1 and CDR2: SGHTA and FQGNSA. V lost 2 bases and J lost 4, with 12 bases in between. The CDR3 loop is CASSLSRGLYNEQFF. The CDR3 nucleotides read TGTGCCAGCAGCTTATCGCGGGGCCTTTACAATGAGCAGTTCTTC.

This clonotype was detected a few times. V usage is TRBV5-1 and J usage is TRBJ1-5, with 8 bases lining up with TRBD1. The germline CDR1 and CDR2 sequences are SGHRS and YFSETQ. V was clipped by 4 bases and J by 2 bases; unmatched bases: 8. The CDR3 runs to 16 residues. CDR3 sequence: CASSPGQGSGNQPQHF. The CDR3 nucleotides read TGCGCCAGCAGCCCCGGACAGGGTTCGGGCAATCAGCCCCAGCATTTT.

This clonotype has just a few counts. V is TRBV7-2 and J is TRBJ1-6; weak D call: TRBD1 (6 bases). The CDR3 loop spans 15 amino acids. V was cut by 5 bases and J by 5 bases, with 13 bases left in between. Germline-derived CDR1 and CDR2 are SGHTA and FQGNSA. The CDR3 bases are TGTGCCAGCAGCCGCTCAGGGACAAATAATTCACCCCTCCACTTT. Amino acids: CASSRSGTNNSPLHF. Using reference TRBV7-2 and TRBJ1-6 for the parts outside the CDR3, the full variable domain is GAGVSQSPSNKVTEKGKDVELRCDPISGHTALYWYRQSLGQGLEFLIYFQGNSAPDKSGLPSDRFSAERTGGSVSTLTIQRTQQEDSAVYLCASSRSGTNNSPLHFGNGTRLTVT.

The chain carries TRBV7-9 and TRBJ2-1, with a tentative D call TRBD1 (6 bases). This CDR3 region has 16 residues. V lost 5 bases and J lost 0, with 14 bases in between. CDR1 is SEHNR and CDR2 is FQNEAQ in the germline V gene (reference sequence). CDR3 nucleotides: TGTGCCAGCAGCCCCTCGGACAGCAGCTCCTACAATGAGCAGTTCTTC. It specifies CASSPSDSSSYNEQFF.

This clonotype was counted a few times. The DNA for the CDR3 is TGCGCCAGCAGCTCACCAGGGCGAGGTGAGCAGTTCTTC. Protein product: CASSSPGRGEQFF. The chain carries TRBV5-1 and TRBJ2-1; maybe TRBD1 (5 bases). The ends were cut back, 3 bases at V and 9 bases at J, with 13 bases in the middle. Germline V lookup: CDR1 SGHRS, CDR2 YFSETQ. The CDR3 covers 13 residues.

This rearrangement joins TRBV7-2 to TRBJ1-2, with TRBD1 identical over 8 bases. The trim removed 1 base at V and 4 bases at J, leaving 5 bases unmatched. The CDR3 has 15 amino acids. The V gene's germline CDR1 is SGHTA and CDR2 FQGNSA. The CDR3 DNA is TGTGCCAGCAGCTTAGTCGGGACAGGAAGCTATGGCTACACCTTC. Its translation: CASSLVGTGSYGYTF.

This clonotype was picked up a small number of times. V usage is TRBV12-3 or TRBV12-4 and J usage is TRBJ2-7; 10 nucleotides align to TRBD1. The CDR3 has 14 amino acids. Unmatched junction bases numbered 7, after V lost 6 bases and J lost 5 bases. CDR3 sequence (DNA): TGTGCCAGCAGCCAAAGACAGGGGGCCAACGAGCAGTACTTC. It yields the protein CASSQRQGANEQYF.

This chain connects TRBV12-3 or TRBV12-4 to TRBJ2-7; TRBD2 matches at 10 bases. The CDR3 has 14 amino acids. Trimming cost V 6 bases and J 3 bases; bases outside gene matches: 5. Here the CDR3 DNA reads TGTGCCAGCAGGCGGAGCGGGGGGGTCTACGAGCAGTACTTC. Amino acid sequence: CASRRSGGVYEQYF.

This clonotype appeared a few times. V gene TRBV5-6 combines with J gene TRBJ1-1, with a possible D match to TRBD1 (6 bases). In germline, CDR1 is SGHDT, CDR2 YYEEEE. The CDR3 length is 13 residues. Between the trimmed V and J ends, which lost 7 bases and 5 bases, there was a span of 15 bases. The CDR3 nucleotides read TGTGCCAGCTGCTGGGGGGCATCGACTGAAGCTTTCTTT. Protein: CASCWGASTEAFF.

This clonotype occurred a few times. The chain carries TRBV7-2 and TRBJ2-5, with 9 bases aligning to TRBD2. Trimming at V came to 5 bases and at J to 4 bases, leaving 11 bases not matched to a gene. The germline V gene encodes CDR1 SGHTA and CDR2 FQGNSA. CDR3 length: 16 residues. The CDR3 DNA follows: TGTGCCAGCAGCCCGATAGGGCTAGCGGGAAGAGAGACCCAGTACTTC. Translating gives CASSPIGLAGRETQYF.

The CDR3 region is CASSLSPGGIYNEQFF. The CDR3 bases are TGTGCCAGCAGCCTCTCCCCGGGGGGGATCTACAATGAGCAGTTCTTC. The J gene is TRBJ2-1, the V gene TRBV7-2, with TRBD2 matching over 8 bases. This CDR3 has 16 residues. V was pared by 5 bases and J by 3 bases, with 9 bases of the junction left unmatched. CDR1 and CDR2 from the germline V gene are SGHTA and FQGNSA.

This clonotype was counted only a few times. This chain connects TRBV5-1 to TRBJ1-4; a possible D gene is TRBD1 (5 bases). The CDR3 consists of 17 residues. Per the germline V gene, CDR1 is SGHRS and CDR2 is YFSETQ. Trimming stripped 0 bases from V and 6 bases from J, with 18 bases between. The CDR3 spells CASSLGGRYGWYEKLFF. As DNA, the CDR3 is TGCGCCAGCAGCTTGGGGGGACGGTATGGTTGGTATGAAAAACTGTTTTTT.

A few counts support this clonotype. The CDR3 coding sequence is TGTGCCAGCAGTCCCCCCCCGGGGAGGAACGAGCAGTACTTC. It yields the protein CASSPPPGRNEQYF. The genes are TRBV12-3 or TRBV12-4 and TRBJ2-7, with TRBD2 as a possible D gene (6 bases). CDR3 length: 14 residues. V was trimmed by 5 bases and J by 5 bases, leaving 16 bases between them.

This clonotype was picked up a small number of times. The chain employs TRBV13 and TRBJ1-6; 7 nucleotides match TRBD1. Germline CDR1 PRHDT, CDR2 FYEKMQ (reference sequence). The ends lost 5 bases at V and 10 bases at J; junction bases unmatched: 8. CDR3 length: 14 residues. CDR3 loop: CASSLRTGRSPLHF. CDR3 coding DNA: TGTGCCAGCAGCCTCCGGACAGGAAGGTCACCCCTCCACTTT.

This clonotype was detected a few times. The chain joins TRBV15 to TRBJ2-7, with 8 positions matching TRBD2. The V and J ends lost 1 base and 5 bases, in that order; junction bases with no gene match: 4. This CDR3 has 14 residues. Germline CDR1 LNHNV, CDR2 YYDKDF (reference sequence). In DNA, the CDR3 is TGTGCCACCAGCAGAGGGGGCGGGGGGAACGAGCAGTACTTC. It codes for CATSRGGGGNEQYF.